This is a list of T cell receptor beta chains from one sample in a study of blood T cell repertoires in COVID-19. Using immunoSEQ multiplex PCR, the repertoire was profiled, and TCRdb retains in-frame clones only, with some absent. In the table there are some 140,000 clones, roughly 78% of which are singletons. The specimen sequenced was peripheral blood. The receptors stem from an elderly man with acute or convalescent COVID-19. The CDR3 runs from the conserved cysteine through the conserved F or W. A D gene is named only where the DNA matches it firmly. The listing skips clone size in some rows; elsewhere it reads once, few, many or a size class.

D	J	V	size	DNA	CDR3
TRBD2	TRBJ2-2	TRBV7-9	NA	TGTGCCAGCAGCAGTAGCGGGGCCGGGGAGCTGTTTTTT	CASSSSGAGELFF
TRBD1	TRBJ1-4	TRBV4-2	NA	TGTGCCAGCAGCCAGGGACAGACTAATGAAAAACTGTTTTTT	CASSQGQTNEKLFF
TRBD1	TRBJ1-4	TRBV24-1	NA	TGTGCCACCAGTGATATAACGACAGGGTCAGAAAAACTGTTTTTT	CATSDITTGSEKLFF
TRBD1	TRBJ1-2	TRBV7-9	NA	TGTGCCAGCAGCTGGTCCCCGGGACAGGGGCCGAGTTTTAACTATGGCTACACCTTC	CASSWSPGQGPSFNYGYTF
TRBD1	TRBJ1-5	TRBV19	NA	TGTGCCAGTAAACAGGGGGCCAGCAATCAGCCCCAGCATTTT	CASKQGASNQPQHF
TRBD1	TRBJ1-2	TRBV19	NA	TGTGCCAGTAGTGCTGGACAGGGGGAAAAAGGTGGCTACACCTTC	CASSAGQGEKGGYTF
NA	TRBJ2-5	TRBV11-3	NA	TGTGCCAGCACACTCGGCCAAGAGACCCAGTACTTC	CASTLGQETQYF
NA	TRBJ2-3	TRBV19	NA	TGTGCCAGTAGTATAGACGTTGCGGGGTGGTCAGATACGCAGTATTTT	CASSIDVAGWSDTQYF
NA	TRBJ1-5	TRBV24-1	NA	TGTGCCACCGGGGACACGGGCAAGCCCCAGCATTTT	CATGDTGKPQHF
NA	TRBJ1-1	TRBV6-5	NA	TGTGCCAGCAGTTACCGGGAGGCTCGGGCTGAAGCTTTCTTT	CASSYREARAEAFF
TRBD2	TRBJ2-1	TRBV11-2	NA	TGTGCCAGCAGCTCTAGCGGGGGATATGAGCAGTTCTTC	CASSSSGGYEQFF
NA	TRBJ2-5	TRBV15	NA	TGTGCCACCAGCAGAGATCGGTACCGAGGCGGGACCCAGTACTTC	CATSRDRYRGGTQYF
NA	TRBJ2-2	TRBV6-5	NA	TGTGCCAGCATGCAGACAGGAGGCTATGGCGGGGAGCTGTTTTTT	CASMQTGGYGGELFF
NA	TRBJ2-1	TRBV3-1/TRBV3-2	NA	TGTGCCAGCAGCCAAGTCTCCGGGAATGAGCAGTTCTTC	CASSQVSGNEQFF
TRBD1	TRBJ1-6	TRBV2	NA	TGTGCCAGCAGTGAAGGGGGTTCCGGGACAGGGGGCACCGCACCCCTCCACTTT	CASSEGGSGTGGTAPLHF
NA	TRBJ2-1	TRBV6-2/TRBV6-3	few	TGTGCCAGCAGTGCCCCCAGGGTCCTGACCCTCTACAATGAGCAGTTCTTC	CASSAPRVLTLYNEQFF
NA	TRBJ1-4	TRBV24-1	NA	TGTGCCACCAGTGATTCCCACGGAGGGAGCGGGGAAAAACTGTTTTTT	CATSDSHGGSGEKLFF
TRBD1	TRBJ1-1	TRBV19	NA	TGTGCCAGTAGTAGGACAGGGGGCAGGAACACTGAAGCTTTCTTT	CASSRTGGRNTEAFF
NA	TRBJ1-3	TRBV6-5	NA	TGTGCCAGCAGTTACTCGAGGGGGAGCTCTGGAAACACCATATATTTT	CASSYSRGSSGNTIYF
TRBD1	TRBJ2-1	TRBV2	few	TGTGCCAGCAGTAGAGACAGGGGTACCTACAATGAGCAGTTCTTC	CASSRDRGTYNEQFF
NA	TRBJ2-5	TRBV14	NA	TGTGCCAGCAGCCAAGATCAACTTGAGGCCCAGTACTTC	CASSQDQLEAQYF
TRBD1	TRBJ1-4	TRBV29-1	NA	TGCAGCGTTGAAGGGACAGGGGATGAAAAACTGTTTTTT	CSVEGTGDEKLFF
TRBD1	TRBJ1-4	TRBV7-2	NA	TGTGCCAGCATCCAGAGGACAGGGAATGAAAAACTGTTTTTT	CASIQRTGNEKLFF
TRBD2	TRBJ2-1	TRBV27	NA	TGTGCCAGCAGTTTATTTATCGGTCATTCGGGGGGCAATGAGCAGTTCTTC	CASSLFIGHSGGNEQFF
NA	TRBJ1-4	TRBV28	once	TGTGCCAGCAGTTTCTTTGCGGGAGTCGGATTGAATGAAAAACTGTTTTTT	CASSFFAGVGLNEKLFF
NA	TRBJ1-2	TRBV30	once	TGTGCCTGGACCCCGGACAGCTATGGCTACACCTTC	CAWTPDSYGYTF
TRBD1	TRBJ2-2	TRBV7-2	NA	TGTGCCAGCAGCCCGAGGGGGACAGACGCCACCGGGGAGCTGTTTTTT	CASSPRGTDATGELFF
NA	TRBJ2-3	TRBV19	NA	TGTGCCAGTAGTATAGGACAGTCAGATACGCAGTATTTT	CASSIGQSDTQYF